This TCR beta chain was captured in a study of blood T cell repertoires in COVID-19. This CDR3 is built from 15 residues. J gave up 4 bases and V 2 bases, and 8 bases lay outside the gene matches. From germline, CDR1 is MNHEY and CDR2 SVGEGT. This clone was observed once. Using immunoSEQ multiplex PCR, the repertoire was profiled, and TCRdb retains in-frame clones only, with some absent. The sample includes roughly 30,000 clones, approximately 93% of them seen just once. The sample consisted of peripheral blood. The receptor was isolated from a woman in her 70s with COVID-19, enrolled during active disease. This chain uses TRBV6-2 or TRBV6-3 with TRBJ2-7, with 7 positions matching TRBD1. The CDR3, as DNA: TGTGCCAGCAGTTACGGAACAGGGGTAACGTACGAGCAGTACTTC. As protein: CASSYGTGVTYEQYF.